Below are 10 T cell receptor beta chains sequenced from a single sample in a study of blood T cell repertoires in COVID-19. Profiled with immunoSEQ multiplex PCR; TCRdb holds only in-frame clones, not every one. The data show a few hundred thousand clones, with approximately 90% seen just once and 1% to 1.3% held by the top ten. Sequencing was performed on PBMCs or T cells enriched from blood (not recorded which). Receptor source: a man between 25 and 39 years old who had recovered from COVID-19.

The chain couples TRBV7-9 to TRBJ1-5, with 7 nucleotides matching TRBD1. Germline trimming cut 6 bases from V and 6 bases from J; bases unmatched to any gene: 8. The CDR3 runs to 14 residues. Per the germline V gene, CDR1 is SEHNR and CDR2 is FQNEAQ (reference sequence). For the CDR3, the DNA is TGTGCCAGCAGGCGAGGGGGCGAGGGTCAGCCCCAGCATTTT. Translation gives CASRRGGEGQPQHF.

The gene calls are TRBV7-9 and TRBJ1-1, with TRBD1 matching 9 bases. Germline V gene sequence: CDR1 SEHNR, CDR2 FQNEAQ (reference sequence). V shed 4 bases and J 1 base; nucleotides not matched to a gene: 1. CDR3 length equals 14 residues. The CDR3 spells CASSWGQGNTEAFF. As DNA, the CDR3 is TGTGCCAGCAGCTGGGGACAGGGGAACACTGAAGCTTTCTTT.

DNA for the CDR3: TGTGCCAGCTCACCAAACGGCGTTTCGGGGGAAAAACTGTTTTTT. Residues: CASSPNGVSGEKLFF. The chain recombines TRBV18 with TRBJ1-4; D gene uncertain. CDR3 length equals 15 residues. Trimming took 2 bases from V and 8 from J, leaving 15 bases between them. CDR1 is KGHSH and CDR2 is LQKENI in the germline V gene.

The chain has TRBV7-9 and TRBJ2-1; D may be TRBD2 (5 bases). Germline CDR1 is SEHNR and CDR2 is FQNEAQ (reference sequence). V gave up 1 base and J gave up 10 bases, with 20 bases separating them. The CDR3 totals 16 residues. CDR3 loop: CASSLGGWPPPGEQFF. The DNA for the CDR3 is TGTGCCAGCAGCTTAGGAGGGTGGCCCCCCCCGGGGGAGCAGTTCTTC.

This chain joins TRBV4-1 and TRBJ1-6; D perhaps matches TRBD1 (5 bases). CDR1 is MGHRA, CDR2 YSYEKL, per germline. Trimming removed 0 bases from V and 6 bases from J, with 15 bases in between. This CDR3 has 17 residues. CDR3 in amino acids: CASSQDRSGTANSPLHF. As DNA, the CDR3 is TGCGCCAGCAGCCAAGATAGAAGCGGGACGGCTAATTCACCCCTCCACTTT.

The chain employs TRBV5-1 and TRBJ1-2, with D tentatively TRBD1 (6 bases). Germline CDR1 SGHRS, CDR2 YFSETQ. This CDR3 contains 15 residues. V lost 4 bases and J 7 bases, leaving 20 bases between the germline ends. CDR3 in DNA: TGCGCCAGCAGCGAAACTCCGGGACACACACTTGGCTACACCTTC. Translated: CASSETPGHTLGYTF.

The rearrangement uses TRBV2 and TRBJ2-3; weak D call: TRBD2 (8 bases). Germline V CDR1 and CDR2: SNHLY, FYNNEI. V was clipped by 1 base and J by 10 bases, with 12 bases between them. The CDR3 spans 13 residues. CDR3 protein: CASSEDSGTAQYF. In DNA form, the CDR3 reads TGTGCCAGCAGTGAAGATAGCGGGACAGCGCAGTATTTT.

The CDR3 loop reads CAISPGTDEAFF. CDR3 DNA sequence: TGTGCCATCAGTCCGGGGACAGATGAAGCTTTCTTT. The J gene is TRBJ1-1, the V gene TRBV10-3; 7 nucleotides agree with TRBD1. This CDR3 has 12 amino acids. The J segment lost 7 bases and the V segment lost 5 bases, leaving 4 bases of the junction unmatched. Germline assignment: CDR1 ENHRY and CDR2 SYGVKD.

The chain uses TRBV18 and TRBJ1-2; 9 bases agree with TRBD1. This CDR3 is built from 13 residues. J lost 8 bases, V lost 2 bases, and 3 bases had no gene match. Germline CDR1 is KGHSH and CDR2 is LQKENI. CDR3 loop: CASSPGTGFGYTF. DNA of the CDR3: TGTGCCAGCTCACCAGGGACAGGGTTCGGCTACACCTTC.

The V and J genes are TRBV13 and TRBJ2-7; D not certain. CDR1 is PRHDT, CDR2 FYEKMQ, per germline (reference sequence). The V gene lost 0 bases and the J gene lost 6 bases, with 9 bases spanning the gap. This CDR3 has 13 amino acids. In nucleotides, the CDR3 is TGTGCCAGCAGCTTAGGCCAGGTTTTCGAGCAGTACTTC. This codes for CASSLGQVFEQYF.